One sample yielded the 9 T cell receptor beta chains listed below, sequenced in a study of blood T cell repertoires in COVID-19. Repertoires were generated with immunoSEQ multiplex PCR, while TCRdb's copy carries only in-frame clones and drops some. The table lists some 51,000 clones, around nine tenths of them singletons. The specimen sequenced was peripheral blood. Receptors originate from a man aged 55 to 70 with acute or convalescent COVID-19.

This clone was counted between two and nine times. The gene calls are TRBV3-1 (or the pseudogene TRBV3-2) and TRBJ2-1, with D possibly matching TRBD2 (6 bases). This CDR3 has 15 residues. V dropped 7 bases and J dropped 4 bases, with 17 bases sitting between them. Germline assignment: CDR1 LGHDT and CDR2 YNNKEL (reference sequence). The CDR3 protein is CASTRGGGSYNEQFF. The CDR3 DNA sequence: TGTGCCAGCACTCGGGGTGGGGGGTCGTACAATGAGCAGTTCTTC.

The chain carries TRBV27 and TRBJ2-7; perhaps TRBD1 as D (6 bases). Germline V gene sequence: CDR1 MNHEY, CDR2 SMNVEV (reference sequence). The CDR3 spans 14 residues. Trimming took 6 bases from V and 0 from J, leaving 12 bases between them. The CDR3 region is CASRNDRNSYEQYF. CDR3 coding DNA: TGTGCCAGCAGAAATGACAGGAACTCCTACGAGCAGTACTTC.

The V gene is TRBV5-4, the J gene TRBJ2-3, with a possible D match to TRBD1 (5 bases). This CDR3 region has 15 residues. Germline CDR1 SGHNT, CDR2 YYREEE (reference sequence). Between the trimmed V and J ends, which lost 4 bases and 1 base, there was a span of 13 bases. The CDR3 here is CASSAWGSGTDTQYF. The CDR3 coding sequence is TGTGCCAGCAGCGCTTGGGGCAGCGGCACAGATACGCAGTATTTT.

The chain joins TRBV7-2 to TRBJ2-1, with D possibly matching TRBD2 (6 bases). The CDR3 covers 18 residues. With 0 bases removed from V and 3 bases from J, the gap between germline ends came to 18 bases. Germline values: CDR1 SGHTA, CDR2 FQGNSA. CDR3 protein: CASSLAPNFGGSYNEQFF. CDR3 DNA sequence: TGTGCCAGCAGCTTAGCTCCGAATTTTGGGGGGAGCTACAATGAGCAGTTCTTC.

This chain joins TRBV27 and TRBJ2-7, with TRBD1 matching over 7 bases. CDR1 and CDR2 (germline): MNHEY, SMNVEV (reference sequence). J was trimmed by 3 bases and V by 2 bases; bases with no gene match: 10. The CDR3 consists of 16 residues. The CDR3, as DNA: TGTGCCAGCAGTTTAGGGACAGATTTAACCTACTACGAGCAGTACTTC. Amino acid sequence: CASSLGTDLTYYEQYF.

J is TRBJ1-2 and V is TRBV5-1; D remains unclear. Germline V lookup: CDR1 SGHRS, CDR2 YFSETQ. CDR3 length: 14 amino acids. Deletions cut 4 bases from V and 4 bases from J, with 14 bases between. CDR3 DNA sequence: TGCGCCAGCAGCCCCAGAGGAGGTCCCTATGGCTACACCTTC. Its translation is CASSPRGGPYGYTF.

J is TRBJ2-7 and V is TRBV6-1, with TRBD2 matching over 10 bases. Trimming removed 2 bases from V and 5 bases from J; junction bases left unmatched: 6. This CDR3 is 15 amino acids long. Germline values: CDR1 MNHNS, CDR2 SASEGT. The CDR3 region is CASSEMASGRDEQYF. As DNA, the CDR3 is TGTGCCAGCAGTGAAATGGCCAGCGGGAGGGACGAGCAGTACTTC.

The J gene is TRBJ2-4, the V gene TRBV27, with D perhaps TRBD2 (7 bases). In germline, CDR1 is MNHEY, CDR2 SMNVEV (reference sequence). V lost 1 base, J lost 4 bases, and 20 bases lay in between. The CDR3 has 18 amino acids. The CDR3 loop reads CASSLWGGQGKIKNIQYF. CDR3 coding DNA: TGTGCCAGCAGTTTATGGGGGGGGCAGGGGAAGATAAAAAACATTCAGTACTTC.

The V and J genes are TRBV25-1 and TRBJ1-4, with 8 bases that match TRBD1. The CDR3 has 15 amino acids. With V trimmed by 3 bases and J by 7 bases, 7 bases remained unmatched. Germline V gene lookup returns CDR1 MGHDK and CDR2 SYGVNS. The CDR3 reads CASSDKGTGLEKLFF. For the CDR3, the DNA is TGTGCCAGCAGTGATAAGGGGACAGGCCTTGAAAAACTGTTTTTT.